Here is one T cell receptor beta chain with its context. Its target is not known. One entry per CDR3 protein, called by TCRdb with MiXCR from the 5' RACE reads. Among around 370,000 distinct CDR3 sequences, roughly 21% were seen once, and the ten largest hold around 12%. These data originate in a study of T-cell memory formation after mild COVID-19. Whole-study findings and limits: Clones that contracted clustered mainly in CM and EM if CD4+ and in EMRA if CD8+. Day 15 to 85 contracting clones showed balanced CD4/CD8; later expanders leaned CD4+.

Trimming shortened V by 0 bases and J by 1 base, and 13 bases separated the two germline ends. The CDR3 covers 17 residues. Germline CDR1 and CDR2: MNHEY and SVGAGI. The chain is built from TRBV6-5 and TRBJ2-4; D not certain. This sequence originates from an adult woman who had mild COVID-19 (a few samples of this study predate the infection). Cell type and time point are not known. Input material: PBMCs or a T cell subset sorted from them (not recorded which). CDR3 DNA: TGTGCCAGCAGTTACTCGCCCAACCCCCCGGCCAAAAACATTCAGTACTTC. Protein sequence: CASSYSPNPPAKNIQYF.